The clone carrying this T cell receptor beta chain was detected ten times or more. Samples came from axillary lymph nodes draining the breast cancer. Germline V gene lookup returns CDR1 SGHDT and CDR2 YYEEEE. This CDR3 has 15 amino acids. V gave up 2 bases and J gave up 1 base; unmatched junction bases: 4. This specimen comes from a study of breast tumors, draining lymph nodes, adjacent tissues. TCRdb reprocessed the multiplex PCR reads via MiXCR and lists one record per CDR3 protein. The profile shows 160,000 or so distinct CDR3 sequences, about 34% of them singletons. The receptor was derived from a female donor with breast cancer. Some clones in this sample may be carry-over from other donors' samples. The chain joins TRBV5-6 to TRBJ2-5; 8 bases agree with TRBD2. Sequenced: axillary lymph node tissue. Here the CDR3 DNA reads TGTGCCAGCAGCTTCTTGGGACTAGGCCAAGAGACCCAGTACTTC. Residues: CASSFLGLGQETQYF.